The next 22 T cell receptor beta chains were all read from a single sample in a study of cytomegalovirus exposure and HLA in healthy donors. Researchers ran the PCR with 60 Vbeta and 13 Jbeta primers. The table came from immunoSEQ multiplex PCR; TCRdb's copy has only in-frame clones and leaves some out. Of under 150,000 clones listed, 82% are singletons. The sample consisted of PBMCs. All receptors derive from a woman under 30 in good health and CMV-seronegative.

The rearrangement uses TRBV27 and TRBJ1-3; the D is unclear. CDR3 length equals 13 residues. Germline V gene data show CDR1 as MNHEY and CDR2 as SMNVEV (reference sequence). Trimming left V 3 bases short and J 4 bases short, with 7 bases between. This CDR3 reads CASSFREGNTIYF. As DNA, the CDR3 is TGTGCCAGCAGTTTTCGGGAAGGAAACACCATATATTTT.

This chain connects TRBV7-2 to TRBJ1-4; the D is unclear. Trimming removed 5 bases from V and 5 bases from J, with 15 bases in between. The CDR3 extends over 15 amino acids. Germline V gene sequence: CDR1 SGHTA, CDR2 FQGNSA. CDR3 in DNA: TGTGCCAGCAGCGACGGACTGAAACCCAATGAAAAACTGTTTTTT. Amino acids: CASSDGLKPNEKLFF.

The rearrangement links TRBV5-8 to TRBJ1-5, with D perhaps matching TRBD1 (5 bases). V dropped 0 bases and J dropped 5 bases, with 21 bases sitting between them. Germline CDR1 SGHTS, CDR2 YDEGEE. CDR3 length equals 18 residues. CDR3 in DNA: TGTGCCAGCAGCTTGGTAGAGGTGGCCGGGGGAATCGATCAGCCCCAGCATTTT. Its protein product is CASSLVEVAGGIDQPQHF.

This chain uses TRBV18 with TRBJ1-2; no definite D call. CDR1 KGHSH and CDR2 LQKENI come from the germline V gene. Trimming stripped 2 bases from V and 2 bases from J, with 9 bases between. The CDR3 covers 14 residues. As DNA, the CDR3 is TGTGCCAGCTCACCAGAAGGAGACAACTATGGCTACACCTTC. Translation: CASSPEGDNYGYTF.

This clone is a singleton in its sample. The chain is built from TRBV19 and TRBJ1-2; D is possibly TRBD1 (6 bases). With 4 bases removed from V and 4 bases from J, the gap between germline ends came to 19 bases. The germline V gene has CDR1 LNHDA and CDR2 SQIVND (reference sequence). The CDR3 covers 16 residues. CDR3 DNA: TGTGCCAGTAGTAGCCTCCCTGACAGGTTCACCTATGGCTACACCTTC. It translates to CASSSLPDRFTYGYTF.

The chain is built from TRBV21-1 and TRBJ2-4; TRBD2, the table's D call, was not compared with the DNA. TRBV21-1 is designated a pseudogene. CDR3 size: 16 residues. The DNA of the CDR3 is TGTGCCAGCAGCAAAGCTCTAGATTTAGCCAAAAACATTCAGTACTTC. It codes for CASSKALDLAKNIQYF.

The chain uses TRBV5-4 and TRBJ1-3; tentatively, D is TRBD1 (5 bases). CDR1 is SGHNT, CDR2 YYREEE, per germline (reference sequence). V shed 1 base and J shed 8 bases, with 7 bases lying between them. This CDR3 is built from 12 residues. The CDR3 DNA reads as TGTGCCAGCAGCTTGAGGGGCTACACCATATATTTT. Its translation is CASSLRGYTIYF.

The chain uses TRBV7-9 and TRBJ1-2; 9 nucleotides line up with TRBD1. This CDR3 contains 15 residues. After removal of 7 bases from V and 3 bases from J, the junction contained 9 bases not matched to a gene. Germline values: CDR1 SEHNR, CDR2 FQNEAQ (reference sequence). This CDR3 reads CASTGGDRDYYGYTF. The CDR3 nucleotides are TGTGCCAGCACCGGGGGGGACAGGGACTACTATGGCTACACCTTC.

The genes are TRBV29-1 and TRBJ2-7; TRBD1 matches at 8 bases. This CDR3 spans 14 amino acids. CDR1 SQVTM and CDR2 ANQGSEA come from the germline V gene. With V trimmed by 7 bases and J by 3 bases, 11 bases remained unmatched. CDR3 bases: TGCAGCGCGATCGGACAGGGTAAAGACTACGAGCAGTACTTC. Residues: CSAIGQGKDYEQYF.

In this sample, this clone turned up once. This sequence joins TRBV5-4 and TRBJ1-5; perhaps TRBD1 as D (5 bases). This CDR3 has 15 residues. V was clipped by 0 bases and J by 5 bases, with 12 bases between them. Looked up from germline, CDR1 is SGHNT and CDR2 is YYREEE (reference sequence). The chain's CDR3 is CASSLGTGPHQPQHF. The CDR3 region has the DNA TGTGCCAGCAGCTTGGGTACAGGCCCACATCAGCCCCAGCATTTT.

This chain's CDR3 is CASSLGTGHYGYTF. In DNA, the CDR3 is TGCGCCAGCAGCCTAGGGACAGGGCACTATGGCTACACCTTC. This rearrangement joins TRBV4-1 to TRBJ1-2; 9 nucleotides line up with TRBD1. Germline trimming cut 4 bases from V and 3 bases from J; bases unmatched to any gene: 3. CDR1 and CDR2 from the germline V gene are MGHRA and YSYEKL. The CDR3 sequence is 14 residues long.

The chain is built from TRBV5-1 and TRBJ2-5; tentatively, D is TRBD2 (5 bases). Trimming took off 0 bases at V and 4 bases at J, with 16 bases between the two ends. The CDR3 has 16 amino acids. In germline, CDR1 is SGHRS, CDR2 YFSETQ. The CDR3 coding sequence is TGCGCCAGCAGCTTGGCCGGACTCCCCTCCCTAGAGACCCAGTACTTC. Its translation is CASSLAGLPSLETQYF.

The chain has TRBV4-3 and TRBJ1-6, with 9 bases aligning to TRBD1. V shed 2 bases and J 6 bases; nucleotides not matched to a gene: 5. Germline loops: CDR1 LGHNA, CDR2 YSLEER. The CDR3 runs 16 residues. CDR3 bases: TGCGCCAGCAGCCAATATATGACAGGGGGTAATTCACCCCTCCACTTT. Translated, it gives CASSQYMTGGNSPLHF.

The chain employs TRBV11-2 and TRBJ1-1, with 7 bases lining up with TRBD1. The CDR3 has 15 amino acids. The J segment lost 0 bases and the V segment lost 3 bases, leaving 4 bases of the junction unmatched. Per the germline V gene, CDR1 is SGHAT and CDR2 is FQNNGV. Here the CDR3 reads CASSFRQGMNTEAFF. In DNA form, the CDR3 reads TGTGCCAGCAGCTTCCGACAGGGAATGAACACTGAAGCTTTCTTT. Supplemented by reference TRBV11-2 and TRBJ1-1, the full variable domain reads EAGVAQSPRYKIIEKRQSVAFWCNPISGHATLYWYQQILGQGPKLLIQFQNNGVVDDSQLPKDRFSAERLKGVDSTLKIQPAKLEDSAVYLCASSFRQGMNTEAFFGQGTRLTVV.

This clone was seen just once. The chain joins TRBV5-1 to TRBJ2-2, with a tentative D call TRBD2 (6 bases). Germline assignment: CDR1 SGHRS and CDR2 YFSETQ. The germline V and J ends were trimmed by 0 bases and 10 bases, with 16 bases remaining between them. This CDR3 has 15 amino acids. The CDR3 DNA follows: TGCGCCAGCAGCTTGGATGGAGGGTCTTTTCAGGAGCTGTTTTTT. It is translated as CASSLDGGSFQELFF.

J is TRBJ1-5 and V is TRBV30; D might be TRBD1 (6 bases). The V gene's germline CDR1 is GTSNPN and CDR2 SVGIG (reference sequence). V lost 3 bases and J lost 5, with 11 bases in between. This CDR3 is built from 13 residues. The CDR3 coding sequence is TGTGCCTGGAGCCGGGACACTTATCAGCCCCAGCATTTT. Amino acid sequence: CAWSRDTYQPQHF.

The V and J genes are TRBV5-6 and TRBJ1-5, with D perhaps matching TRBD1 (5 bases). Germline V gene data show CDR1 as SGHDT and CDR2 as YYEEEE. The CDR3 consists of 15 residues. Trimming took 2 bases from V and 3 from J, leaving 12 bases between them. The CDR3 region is CASSFGGTLNQPQHF. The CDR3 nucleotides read TGTGCCAGCAGCTTTGGCGGGACCCTCAATCAGCCCCAGCATTTT.

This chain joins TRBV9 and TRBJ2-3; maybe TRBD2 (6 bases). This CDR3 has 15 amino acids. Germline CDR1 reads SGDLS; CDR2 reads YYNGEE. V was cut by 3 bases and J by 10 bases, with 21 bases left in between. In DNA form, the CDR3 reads TGTGCCAGCAGCGGAGAGGGAACTAGCTTGGGTCCGCAGTATTTT. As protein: CASSGEGTSLGPQYF.

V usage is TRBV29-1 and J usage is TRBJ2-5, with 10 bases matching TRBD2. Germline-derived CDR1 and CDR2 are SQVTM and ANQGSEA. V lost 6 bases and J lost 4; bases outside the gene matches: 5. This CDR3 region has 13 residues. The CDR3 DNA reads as TGCAGCGTCAGCGGGAGGGCCCGAGAGACCCAGTACTTC. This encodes CSVSGRARETQYF.

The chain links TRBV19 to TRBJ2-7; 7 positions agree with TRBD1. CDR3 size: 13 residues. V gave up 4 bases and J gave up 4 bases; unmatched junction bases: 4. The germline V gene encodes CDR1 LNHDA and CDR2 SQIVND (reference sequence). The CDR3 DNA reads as TGTGCCAGTAGTAAGGGACAGCTGTACGAGCAGTACTTC. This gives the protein CASSKGQLYEQYF. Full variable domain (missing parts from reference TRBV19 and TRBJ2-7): DGGITQSPKYLFRKEGQNVTLSCEQNLNHDAMYWYRQDPGQGLRLIYYSQIVNDFQKGDIAEGYSVSREKKESFPLTVTSAQKNPTAFYLCASSKGQLYEQYFGPGTRLTVT.

CDR3 protein: CASSLAVRGEQFF. DNA for the CDR3: TGTGCCAGCAGCTTAGCGGTTAGGGGGGAGCAGTTCTTC. This rearrangement joins TRBV11-3 to TRBJ2-1; D is perhaps TRBD1 (6 bases). From germline, CDR1 is SGHNT and CDR2 YENEEA. V was clipped by 1 base and J by 10 bases, with 11 bases between them. This CDR3 comprises 13 residues.

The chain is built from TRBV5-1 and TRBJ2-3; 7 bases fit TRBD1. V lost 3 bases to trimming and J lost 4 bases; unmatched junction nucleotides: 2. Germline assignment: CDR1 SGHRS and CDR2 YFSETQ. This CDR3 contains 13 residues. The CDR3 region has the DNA TGCGCCAGCAGCTCACAGGGGTCAGATACGCAGTATTTT. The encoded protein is CASSSQGSDTQYF.